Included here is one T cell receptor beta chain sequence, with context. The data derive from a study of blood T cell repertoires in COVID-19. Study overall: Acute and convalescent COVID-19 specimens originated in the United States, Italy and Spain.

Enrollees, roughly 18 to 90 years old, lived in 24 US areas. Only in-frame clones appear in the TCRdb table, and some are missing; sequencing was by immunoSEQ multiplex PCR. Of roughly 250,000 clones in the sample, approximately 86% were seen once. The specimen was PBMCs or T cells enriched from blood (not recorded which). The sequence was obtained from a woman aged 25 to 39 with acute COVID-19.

CDR3 loop: CASSLDWEQFF. The CDR3, as DNA: TGTGCCAGCAGTTTAGACTGGGAGCAGTTCTTC. The V call is TRBV28, the J call TRBJ2-1; no reliable D call. The CDR3 sequence is 11 residues long. CDR1 is MDHEN and CDR2 is SYDVKM in the germline V gene. Trimming removed 2 bases at V and 10 bases at J, with 6 bases between. Combining the CDR3 with reference TRBV28 and TRBJ2-1 gives the whole variable domain DVKVTQSSRYLVKRTGEKVFLECVQDMDHENMFWYRQDPGLGLRLIYFSYDVKMKEKGDIPEGYSVSREKKERFSLILESASTNQTSMYLCASSLDWEQFFGPGTRLTVL.